The TCR beta chain under discussion was sequenced for a study of CD8 T cells in Susac syndrome. Study observations and caveats: Individuals included in the TCR sequencing and HLA analysis were acknowledged by the study to be relatively few in number.

Of note for this clonotype: Its antigen is unidentified.

Sequencing of TCR beta was carried out in blood CD8+ and CD4+ T cells. Negative isolation was applied to CD8+ and CD4+ T cells, and FACS enrichment was applied to TEMRA cells. cDNA came from about 0.51 to 1 ug RNA primed by random hexamers. Amplification of TCR beta CDR3 across 54 Vbeta and 13 Jbeta was performed with immunoSEQ multiplex PCR. TCRdb re-called the immunoSEQ multiplex PCR reads through MiXCR, storing one row per CDR3 protein. This table has approximately 300,000 distinct CDR3 sequences, 65% to 90% appearing once. The receptor was derived from a human donor with multiple sclerosis. The sequencing sample was made of CD8+ T cells from PBMCs.

For the CDR3, the DNA is TGCAGTGCTAGCGATGACAGGCTGTCCCCCCAGTACTTC. It yields the protein CSASDDRLSPQYF. The chain couples TRBV20-1 to TRBJ2-7; tentative D call: TRBD1 (6 bases). CDR3 size: 13 residues. Germline CDR1 DFQATT, CDR2 SNEGSKA (reference sequence). The V end was cut by 3 bases, the J end by 10 bases, with 19 bases between.